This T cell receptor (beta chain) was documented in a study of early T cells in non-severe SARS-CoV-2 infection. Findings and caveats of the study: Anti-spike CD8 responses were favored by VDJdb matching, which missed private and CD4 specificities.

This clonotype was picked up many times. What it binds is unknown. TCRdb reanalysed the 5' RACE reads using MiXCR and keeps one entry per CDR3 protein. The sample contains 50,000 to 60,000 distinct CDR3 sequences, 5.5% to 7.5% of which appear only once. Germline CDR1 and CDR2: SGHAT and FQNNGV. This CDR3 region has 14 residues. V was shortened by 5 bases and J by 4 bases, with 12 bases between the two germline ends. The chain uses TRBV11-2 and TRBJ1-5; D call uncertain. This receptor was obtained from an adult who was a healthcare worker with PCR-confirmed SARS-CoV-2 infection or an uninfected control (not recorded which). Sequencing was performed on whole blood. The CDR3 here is CASSPAGRNQPQHF. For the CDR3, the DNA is TGTGCCAGCAGCCCCGCGGGCAGGAATCAGCCCCAGCATTTT.